This record concerns one T cell receptor (beta chain) sequence. Original processing methods: Reference gene primers were amplified, and this amplification served to estimate nucleated cell counts. Data came from immunoSEQ multiplex PCR; TCRdb stores just in-frame clones and leaves some out. V, J and clone size reflect that table, while D and trimming were determined from the DNA. This table holds about 240,000 clones, about four fifths found once. The sample belongs to a study of blood T cell repertoires in COVID-19. Study summary: COVID-19 samples, acute and convalescent, were from the United States, Italy and Spain. T cells, B-cell-depleted T cells, or PBMCs provided the cDNA or gDNA that served as material.

The germline gives CDR1 KGHSH, CDR2 LQKENI. This CDR3 is built from 14 residues. The V gene end was trimmed by 2 bases and the J gene end by 5 bases; junction bases not matched to a gene: 5. The TCR originated in a woman between 40 and 50 years old who had been exposed to COVID-19. The specimen sequenced was PBMCs or T cells enriched from blood (not recorded which). The J gene is TRBJ1-2, the V gene TRBV18, with 7 positions matching TRBD1. CDR3 loop: CASSPTGVGYGYTF. CDR3 sequence (DNA): TGTGCCAGCTCACCAACAGGGGTAGGGTATGGCTACACCTTC.